This entry lists 9 T cell receptor beta chains sequenced from one sample in a study of blood T cell repertoires in COVID-19. Using immunoSEQ multiplex PCR, the repertoire was profiled, and TCRdb retains in-frame clones only, with some absent. Found here are just over 75,000 clones, about 83% of them singletons; the top ten hold around 3.3%. The sequenced sample consisted of peripheral blood. The receptors stem from a man between 45 and 60 years old with acute or convalescent COVID-19.

This clone was seen more than once but under ten times. The chain links TRBV5-1 to TRBJ2-1, with TRBD2 identical over 8 bases. The V and J ends lost 0 bases and 8 bases, in that order; junction bases with no gene match: 7. Per the germline V gene, CDR1 is SGHRS and CDR2 is YFSETQ. This CDR3 has 15 amino acids. In DNA, the CDR3 is TGCGCCAGCAGCTTGGACTGGCGGGAGGCTCATGAGCAGTTCTTC. This translates into CASSLDWREAHEQFF.

The chain couples TRBV5-1 to TRBJ2-5, with a weak D call TRBD2 (6 bases). The CDR3 sequence is 16 residues long. Trimming left V 4 bases short and J 5 bases short, with 21 bases between. Germline V gives CDR1 SGHRS, CDR2 YFSETQ. The DNA of the CDR3 is TGCGCCAGCAGCCCCACTCCCGGGACTGCGGAGGAGACCCAGTACTTC. Protein: CASSPTPGTAEETQYF.

The chain links TRBV6-2 or TRBV6-3 to TRBJ2-3; tentatively, D is TRBD1 (5 bases). CDR1 MNHEY and CDR2 SVGEGT come from the germline V gene. This CDR3 has 11 residues. Trimming pared 5 bases from V and 7 bases from J, leaving 7 bases between. CDR3 residues: CASSQGYTQYF. As DNA, the CDR3 is TGTGCCAGCAGTCAGGGTTATACGCAGTATTTT.

The J gene is TRBJ1-2, the V gene TRBV10-3; 7 bases match TRBD1. There are 14 residues in the CDR3. The V segment lost 7 bases and the J segment 4 bases; nucleotides outside the gene matches: 9. CDR1 and CDR2 from the germline V gene are ENHRY and SYGVKD. This chain's CDR3 is CAITQGGIGYGYTF. In DNA, the CDR3 is TGTGCCATCACGCAGGGGGGAATAGGCTATGGCTACACCTTC.

The chain recombines TRBV19 with TRBJ1-2; 9 nucleotides match TRBD1. J lost 5 bases, V lost 4 bases, and 8 bases had no gene match. CDR1 and CDR2 (germline): LNHDA, SQIVND (reference sequence). The CDR3 has 15 amino acids. CDR3 in amino acids: CASSNGQGRGYGYTF. In nucleotides, the CDR3 is TGTGCCAGTAGTAACGGACAGGGGAGAGGATATGGCTACACCTTC.

This chain joins TRBV6-5 and TRBJ2-5; TRBD2 matches 8 bases. Trimming cost V 6 bases and J 2 bases; bases outside gene matches: 8. CDR3 size: 15 residues. Germline CDR1 reads MNHEY; CDR2 reads SVGAGI. The CDR3 nucleotides read TGTGCCAGCAGCAGAACAGCGGGAGAGCAAGAGACCCAGTACTTC. Amino acids: CASSRTAGEQETQYF.

This chain connects TRBV9 to TRBJ1-3; TRBD1 might be the D (6 bases). In germline, CDR1 is SGDLS, CDR2 YYNGEE. The CDR3 consists of 15 residues. Trimming pared 0 bases from V and 4 bases from J, leaving 11 bases between. The CDR3 reads CASSVGPGEGNTIYF. The CDR3 DNA reads TGTGCCAGCAGCGTAGGTCCAGGGGAAGGAAACACCATATATTTT.

V and J are TRBV3-1 (or the pseudogene TRBV3-2) and TRBJ2-5, with 10 bases identical to TRBD1. There are 17 residues in the CDR3. Trimming at V came to 3 bases and at J to 5 bases, leaving 12 bases not matched to a gene. CDR1 LGHDT and CDR2 YNNKEL come from the germline V gene (reference sequence). The CDR3 loop reads CASSHSGQGGGLETQYF. CDR3 sequence (DNA): TGTGCCAGCAGCCACTCAGGACAGGGGGGTGGTTTGGAGACCCAGTACTTC.

The chain uses TRBV7-3 and TRBJ1-6; D gene unclear. Germline V gene sequence: CDR1 SGHTA, CDR2 FQGTGA. This CDR3 region has 14 residues. V lost 5 bases to trimming and J lost 9 bases, with 14 bases between them. As DNA, the CDR3 is TGTGCCAGCAGCCAAGGAGGTGTGGGTTCACCCCTCCACTTT. Translating it yields CASSQGGVGSPLHF.